The rows below give T cell receptor beta chains drawn from one sample of a study of radiation and T cells in renal cell carcinoma. Produced via immunoSEQ multiplex PCR; TCRdb's table is partial and in-frame only. This sample has about 24,000 clones, with about 50% found just once. The sequenced sample was tumor tissue, obtained from a patient whose treatment included radiotherapy and nephrectomy. The source is a woman between 45 and 65 years old with renal cell carcinoma. The CDR3 runs from the conserved cysteine through the conserved F or W. D genes are given only for firm matches. Size is omitted from some rows. Given values are once, few, many or a class for expanded clones.

abundance	j_gene	len	v_gene	d_gene	CDR3aa	CDR3nt
-	TRBJ2-1	12	TRBV2	-	CASNKGYNEQFF	TGTGCCAGCAATAAAGGGTACAATGAGCAGTTCTTC
many	TRBJ1-2	12	TRBV16	-	CASSQGEFGYTF	TGTGCCAGCAGCCAAGGGGAGTTTGGCTACACCTTC
-	TRBJ2-1	15	TRBV7-2	-	CASSLNSAGLGEQFF	TGTGCCAGCAGCTTAAATAGCGCGGGGTTGGGTGAGCAGTTCTTC
-	TRBJ2-7	14	TRBV7-9	-	CASSFLDRSYEQYF	TGTGCCAGCAGCTTCCTCGACAGATCCTACGAGCAGTACTTC
-	TRBJ2-7	13	TRBV29-1	-	CSAASVFSYEQYF	TGCAGCGCGGCTAGCGTATTTTCCTACGAGCAGTACTTC
-	TRBJ2-5	13	TRBV7-9	-	CASTKDRQETQYF	TGTGCCAGCACCAAAGACAGGCAAGAGACCCAGTACTTC
once	TRBJ1-6	14	TRBV6-1	-	CASSEQPYNSPLHF	TGTGCCAGCAGTGAGCAGCCGTATAATTCACCCCTCCACTTT
-	TRBJ2-7	12	TRBV29-1	-	CSVGTSSYEQYF	TGCAGCGTGGGGACGAGCTCCTACGAGCAGTACTTC
-	TRBJ1-2	15	TRBV4-1	-	CASSQDIARTYGYTF	TGCGCCAGCAGCCAAGACATTGCCAGGACCTATGGCTACACCTTC
-	TRBJ1-2	13	TRBV7-9	-	CASSLQGSYGYTF	TGTGCCAGCAGCTTACAGGGCTCCTATGGCTACACCTTC
-	TRBJ1-5	14	TRBV7-2	-	CASSEMSGNQPQHF	TGTGCCAGCAGCGAGATGAGTGGCAATCAGCCCCAGCATTTT
-	TRBJ2-1	20	TRBV5-1	TRBD2	CASSFPSGTSPTFSYNEQFF	TGCGCCAGCAGCTTCCCCTCTGGGACTAGCCCCACCTTTTCCTACAATGAGCAGTTCTTC
-	TRBJ2-3	13	TRBV7-8	-	CASSPTIGDTQYF	TGTGCCAGCAGCCCAACGATCGGGGATACGCAGTATTTT
few	TRBJ2-3	14	TRBV11-3	TRBD2	CASSPGLASDTQYF	TGTGCCAGCAGCCCTGGACTAGCGTCAGATACGCAGTATTTT
-	TRBJ2-7	13	TRBV10-3	-	CAIRNGSLGEQYF	TGTGCCATCAGAAACGGGTCCCTGGGTGAGCAGTACTTC
-	TRBJ1-2	15	TRBV6-5	TRBD1	CASSTPGGGFYGYTF	TGTGCCAGCAGTACCCCAGGGGGCGGTTTTTATGGCTACACCTTC
-	TRBJ2-5	15	TRBV11-2	-	CASSTEGEGGETQYF	TGTGCCAGCAGCACTGAGGGGGAAGGTGGTGAGACCCAGTACTTC
-	TRBJ1-2	14	TRBV6-6	TRBD1	CASIPGQGAIGYTF	TGTGCCAGCATCCCGGGACAGGGGGCGATTGGCTACACCTTC
-	TRBJ2-4	13	TRBV29-1	TRBD1	CSVRDRTKNIQYF	TGCAGCGTGAGGGACAGAACCAAAAACATTCAGTACTTC
few	TRBJ1-1	15	TRBV5-6	-	CASSLWGTRATEAFF	TGTGCCAGCAGCTTGTGGGGCACCAGGGCCACTGAAGCTTTCTTT
-	TRBJ1-2	17	TRBV21-1	-	CASSKPGVLGTRSGYTF	TGTGCCAGCAGCAAACCTGGGGTATTAGGGACGAGGTCTGGCTACACCTTC
many	TRBJ1-1	13	TRBV11-2	-	CASSPGGNTEAFF	TGTGCCAGCAGCCCCGGGGGGAACACTGAAGCTTTCTTT
-	TRBJ1-1	16	TRBV9	-	CASSVAYQGSNTEAFF	TGTGCCAGCAGCGTAGCATATCAGGGGTCGAACACTGAAGCTTTCTTT
-	TRBJ2-7	15	TRBV5-4	TRBD2	CASSLDGRAFYEQYF	TGTGCCAGCAGCTTGGACGGGAGGGCCTTTTACGAGCAGTACTTC
-	TRBJ2-3	15	TRBV6-1	TRBD2	CASSERSGGRDTQYF	TGTGCCAGCAGTGAAAGGAGCGGGGGTCGGGATACGCAGTATTTT
-	TRBJ1-3	13	TRBV4-2	-	CASSRDLGNTIYF	TGTGCCAGCAGCCGGGACCTTGGAAACACCATATATTTT
-	TRBJ1-1	14	TRBV15	-	CATRPRLGGTEAFF	TGTGCCACCAGACCTAGACTGGGAGGAACTGAAGCTTTCTTT
once	TRBJ1-2	15	TRBV2	-	CASTLYAQGGYGYTF	TGTGCCAGCACCCTATACGCCCAGGGTGGCTATGGCTACACCTTC
-	TRBJ1-4	15	TRBV5-5	-	CASSPGALDGGKLFF	TGTGCCAGCAGTCCCGGGGCCTTAGATGGGGGAAAACTGTTTTTT
-	TRBJ2-1	16	TRBV9	TRBD2	CASSFPLAGGSNEQFF	TGTGCCAGCAGCTTCCCTCTAGCGGGGGGCTCCAATGAGCAGTTCTTC
medium-sized	TRBJ1-2	10	TRBV20-1	-	CSGAGYGYTF	TGCAGTGGGGCGGGGTATGGCTACACCTTC
many	TRBJ2-1	13	TRBV6-6	-	CASSYRGYNEQFF	TGTGCCAGCAGTTACAGAGGTTACAATGAGCAGTTCTTC
few	TRBJ1-1	12	TRBV2	-	CASSYMNTEAFF	TGTGCCAGCAGTTACATGAACACTGAAGCTTTCTTT
few	TRBJ2-7	15	TRBV6-5	-	CASSLMGVSVYEQYF	TGTGCCAGCAGCCTCATGGGGGTTTCTGTGTACGAGCAGTACTTC
once	TRBJ1-5	15	TRBV6-5	TRBD1	CATRSGGHSNQPQHF	TGTGCCACCAGATCAGGGGGACATAGCAATCAGCCCCAGCATTTT
few	TRBJ2-2	15	TRBV7-2	-	CASRMEGAGDGELFF	TGTGCCAGCAGGATGGAGGGGGCCGGGGACGGGGAGCTGTTTTTT
-	TRBJ1-1	13	TRBV19	-	CASFTGRGREAFF	TGTGCCAGTTTTACAGGGAGGGGTCGTGAAGCTTTCTTT
-	TRBJ2-5	15	TRBV11-3	TRBD2	CASSSGTTHQETQYF	TGTGCCAGCAGCTCCGGGACTACCCACCAAGAGACCCAGTACTTC
-	TRBJ2-3	14	TRBV6-1	-	CASSTDPGTDTQYF	TGTGCCAGCAGCACAGATCCAGGCACAGATACGCAGTATTTT
many	TRBJ1-2	15	TRBV15	-	CATSRDRGANYGYTF	TGTGCCACCAGCAGAGATAGGGGAGCTAACTATGGCTACACCTTC